Presented here are 17 T cell receptor beta chains from one specimen sequenced in a study of PD-1 blockade in classical Hodgkin lymphoma. Sequencing was performed with immunoSEQ multiplex PCR; in TCRdb, only in-frame clones are kept and a portion is missing. The table has fewer than 110,000 clones, roughly 89% seen once. Each patient experienced a relapse that followed autologous stem cell transplantation, and brentuximab vedotin exposure varied. The sample was peripheral blood mononuclear cells (PBMCs), taken before the second cycle of nivolumab. The receptors originated from a human donor with classical Hodgkin lymphoma.

V is TRBV28 and J is TRBJ2-4; possibly TRBD1 for D (6 bases). The germline CDR1 and CDR2 sequences are MDHEN and SYDVKM. This CDR3 is 14 amino acids long. V lost 3 bases and J 4 bases, leaving 10 bases between the germline ends. CDR3 loop: CASSFPGVKNIQYF. The CDR3 DNA follows: TGTGCCAGCAGTTTCCCAGGGGTGAAAAACATTCAGTACTTC.

In its sample, this clone is large. V gene TRBV7-6 combines with J gene TRBJ2-1; no firm D call. The CDR3 loop spans 14 amino acids. The germline V and J ends were trimmed by 1 base and 3 bases, with 7 bases remaining between them. Germline CDR1 SGHVS, CDR2 FNYEAQ. DNA of the CDR3: TGTGCCAGCAGCTTAGTATTTGGCTACAATGAGCAGTTCTTC. Amino acids: CASSLVFGYNEQFF.

This chain uses TRBV19 with TRBJ1-1, with D maybe TRBD1 (5 bases). CDR1 LNHDA and CDR2 SQIVND come from the germline V gene (reference sequence). The CDR3 runs 14 residues. The germline V and J ends were trimmed by 4 bases and 1 base, with 10 bases remaining between them. CDR3 nucleotide sequence: TGTGCCAGTAGTAAGAGGGGAGAGAACACTGAAGCTTTCTTT. Amino acid sequence: CASSKRGENTEAFF.

This chain uses TRBV28 with TRBJ2-3; possibly TRBD2 for D (5 bases). The CDR3 loop spans 14 amino acids. Germline V gene sequence: CDR1 MDHEN, CDR2 SYDVKM. V gave up 1 base and J gave up 8 bases, with 13 bases separating them. The CDR3 region has the DNA TGTGCCAGCAGTTTATACCCCCTGAGGGTTACGCAGTATTTT. As protein: CASSLYPLRVTQYF.

The chain joins TRBV28 to TRBJ1-5; maybe TRBD1 (6 bases). This CDR3 comprises 15 residues. Trimming took 6 bases from V and 0 from J, leaving 12 bases between them. Germline values: CDR1 MDHEN, CDR2 SYDVKM. CDR3 sequence: CASRDRTYSNQPQHF. CDR3 DNA sequence: TGTGCCAGCAGAGACAGGACCTATAGCAATCAGCCCCAGCATTTT.

This chain uses TRBV5-8 with TRBJ1-2; 12 bases match TRBD1. Per germline, CDR1 SGHTS and CDR2 YDEGEE. Germline trimming cut 3 bases from V and 6 bases from J; bases unmatched to any gene: 9. This CDR3 is 16 amino acids long. CDR3 nucleotide sequence: TGTGCCAGCAGCTCGGGACAGGGGGCTTTGTTTAATGGCTACACCTTC. It translates to CASSSGQGALFNGYTF. Based on the CDR3 plus reference TRBV5-8 and TRBJ1-2, the full variable domain is EAGVTQSPTHLIKTRGQQATLRCSPISGHTSVYWYQQALGLGLQFLLWYDEGEERNRGNFPPRFSGRQFPNYSSELNVNALELEDSALYLCASSSGQGALFNGYTFGSGTRLTVV.

The chain is built from TRBV19 and TRBJ1-1; 8 bases match TRBD1. This CDR3 is built from 15 residues. V was clipped by 4 bases and J by 3 bases; unmatched bases: 7. Per the germline V gene, CDR1 is LNHDA and CDR2 is SQIVND (reference sequence). CDR3 bases: TGTGCCAGTAGTACCTCAGGGGGCGCCGACACTGAAGCTTTCTTT. Amino acids: CASSTSGGADTEAFF. Together with reference TRBV19 and TRBJ1-1, the CDR3 gives the full variable domain: DGGITQSPKYLFRKEGQNVTLSCEQNLNHDAMYWYRQDPGQGLRLIYYSQIVNDFQKGDIAEGYSVSREKKESFPLTVTSAQKNPTAFYLCASSTSGGADTEAFFGQGTRLTVV.

This clone has just a few counts. J is TRBJ2-7 and V is TRBV6-1; 7 positions match TRBD1. V gave up 2 bases and J gave up 0 bases; unmatched junction bases: 4. This CDR3 has 15 amino acids. CDR1 and CDR2 (germline): MNHNS, SASEGT. The CDR3 region is CASSESGDSSYEQYF. CDR3 bases: TGTGCCAGCAGTGAAAGTGGGGACAGCTCCTACGAGCAGTACTTC.

This clone was seen just once. This chain links TRBV29-1 with TRBJ2-7; 7 bases line up with TRBD1. The CDR3 extends over 12 amino acids. CDR1 SQVTM and CDR2 ANQGSEA come from the germline V gene. Trimming cost V 6 bases and J 6 bases; bases outside gene matches: 8. The CDR3 spells CSVKGTDTEQYF. CDR3 nucleotide sequence: TGCAGCGTGAAAGGGACAGATACCGAGCAGTACTTC.

This clone occurred a few times. This chain uses TRBV28 with TRBJ1-5, with 7 bases matching TRBD1. CDR3 length: 17 residues. With 4 bases clipped from V and 1 base from J, the junction kept 10 bases outside the gene matches. In germline, CDR1 is MDHEN, CDR2 SYDVKM. The CDR3 protein is CASSSIQGPVSNQPQHF. CDR3 nucleotides: TGTGCCAGCAGTTCCATACAGGGGCCCGTGAGCAATCAGCCCCAGCATTTT. The variable domain in full, completed from reference TRBV28 and TRBJ1-5, reads DVKVTQSSRYLVKRTGEKVFLECVQDMDHENMFWYRQDPGLGLRLIYFSYDVKMKEKGDIPEGYSVSREKKERFSLILESASTNQTSMYLCASSSIQGPVSNQPQHFGDGTRLSIL.

The gene calls are TRBV11-3 and TRBJ1-2; D gene uncertain. This CDR3 contains 12 residues. Germline CDR1 and CDR2: SGHNT and YENEEA. Trimming removed 2 bases from V and 6 bases from J, with 7 bases in between. This CDR3 reads CASSLLPDGYTF. As DNA, the CDR3 is TGTGCCAGCAGCTTATTACCAGATGGCTACACCTTC.

Comment on this clone: Relative to the germline gene, one junction end is altered; a read error may explain this. V gene TRBV11-3 combines with J gene TRBJ2-1; 10 bases are shared with TRBD2. The germline CDR1 and CDR2 sequences are SGHNT and YENEEA. The CDR3 extends over 16 amino acids. In nucleotides, the CDR3 is TGTGCCAGCAGCGCGAAGCGGGGGGGCCTCTACAATGGGCAGCTCTTC. Its translation: CASSAKRGGLYNGQLF.

This clone appeared once. This chain links TRBV28 with TRBJ2-7, with 14 bases matching TRBD2. The CDR3 contains 19 residues. CDR1 and CDR2 (germline): MDHEN, SYDVKM. V trimming: 8 bases; J trimming: 0 bases; junction bases outside the gene matches: 15. In nucleotides, the CDR3 is TGTGCCAGCTTGGATCGGGGAGGGACTAGCGGGGGCCGCTCCTACGAGCAGTACTTC. This encodes CASLDRGGTSGGRSYEQYF.

The rearrangement joins TRBV6-1 to TRBJ1-1; no clear D. CDR1 is MNHNS, CDR2 SASEGT, per germline. The CDR3 is made up of 16 amino acids. V shed 1 base and J shed 6 bases, with 18 bases lying between them. CDR3 sequence: CASSEEVSAHVSEAFF. CDR3 coding DNA: TGTGCCAGCAGTGAAGAGGTGTCAGCACACGTCTCTGAAGCTTTCTTT.

The rearrangement uses TRBV9 and TRBJ2-1; the D is unclear. Trimming removed 0 bases at V and 1 base at J, with 8 bases between. Germline lookup yields CDR1 SGDLS and CDR2 YYNGEE. The CDR3 extends over 15 amino acids. CDR3 bases: TGTGCCAGCAGCGTAGGATCGGGTTCCTACAATGAGCAGTTCTTC. It specifies CASSVGSGSYNEQFF.

The chain links TRBV11-2 to TRBJ1-1, with D unclear. The length of the CDR3 is 15 residues. The V end was cut by 1 base, the J end by 5 bases, with 14 bases between. The germline V gene has CDR1 SGHAT and CDR2 FQNNGV. The CDR3 DNA reads as TGTGCCAGCAGCTTAGGTGCCAGGATGGGAACTGAAGCTTTCTTT. Residues: CASSLGARMGTEAFF. Full variable domain (rest looked up from reference TRBV11-2 and TRBJ1-1): EAGVAQSPRYKIIEKRQSVAFWCNPISGHATLYWYQQILGQGPKLLIQFQNNGVVDDSQLPKDRFSAERLKGVDSTLKIQPAKLEDSAVYLCASSLGARMGTEAFFGQGTRLTVV.

The chain links TRBV7-3 to TRBJ2-3; D possibly matches TRBD1 or TRBD2 (6 bases each). Germline CDR1 SGHTA, CDR2 FQGTGA. V was trimmed by 8 bases and J by 1 base, leaving 10 bases between them. The CDR3 totals 13 residues. The CDR3 region has the DNA TGTGCCAGCGGGGGGCCCGGCACAGATACGCAGTATTTT. Amino acid sequence: CASGGPGTDTQYF.